This T cell receptor beta chain was sequenced for a study of blood T cell repertoires in COVID-19. Overall study context: Sample material is recorded as cDNA or gDNA derived from T cells, B-cell-depleted T cells, or PBMCs.

Original methodology: Nucleated cell counts were estimated from reference gene primer amplification. Repertoires were generated with immunoSEQ multiplex PCR, while TCRdb's copy carries only in-frame clones and drops some. The DNA gave D and trimming, while V, J and clone size come from that table. There are about 74,000 clones in the sample; almost 90% occur only once, and 1.9% lies in the top ten. CDR3 length: 13 amino acids. The germline gives CDR1 MNHEY, CDR2 SVGAGI. With 5 bases removed from V and 3 bases from J, the gap between germline ends came to 10 bases. Sequences were obtained from peripheral blood. The chain is built from TRBV6-5 and TRBJ1-1; D unresolved. The sequence came from an elderly woman with active or convalescent COVID-19. CDR3 DNA sequence: TGTGCCAGCAGTACACCGGGGTACACTGAAGCTTTCTTT. As protein: CASSTPGYTEAFF.